A selection of T cell receptor beta chains follows, all from one sample in a study of blood T cell repertoires in COVID-19. Assay used: immunoSEQ multiplex PCR; TCRdb lists only in-frame clones, some missing. This sample has 70,000 to 100,000 clones, with about nine tenths found just once. Sequenced material: peripheral blood. These receptors were taken from a human donor in a cohort sampled during active COVID-19. Both conserved end residues are part of each CDR3. A D gene is named only where the DNA matches it firmly. Where a row states a size, it is once, few, many or the class of an expanded clone; other rows omit it.

>TRBV2|-|TRBD2|TRBJ2-5
CASRGGGETQYF
TGTGCCAGCCGTGGGGGGGGAGAGACCCAGTACTTC
>TRBV2|-|-|TRBJ2-2
CASSEWLTTGAGELFF
TGTGCCAGCAGTGAGTGGCTCACCACGGGTGCCGGGGAGCTGTTTTTT
>TRBV24-1|-|TRBD1|TRBJ1-1
CATSDSPGTDRNTEAFF
TGTGCCACCAGTGATTCCCCCGGGACAGACAGGAACACTGAAGCTTTCTTT
>TRBV27|-|-|TRBJ2-5
CASSAWSLGGETQYF
TGTGCCAGCAGTGCCTGGAGTCTCGGGGGAGAGACCCAGTACTTC
>TRBV18|-|-|TRBJ1-3
CASSPLQEISGNTIYF
TGTGCCAGCTCACCACTACAGGAGATCTCTGGAAACACCATATATTTT
>TRBV10-3|-|TRBD2|TRBJ2-6
CAIRGGDGSGANVLTF
TGTGCCATCCGGGGAGGGGACGGGTCTGGGGCCAACGTCCTGACTTTC
>TRBV30|-|-|TRBJ2-3
CAWSSGSTDTQYF
TGTGCCTGGAGTTCCGGGAGCACAGATACGCAGTATTTT
>TRBV2|-|TRBD1|TRBJ1-5
CASRTGGNQPQHF
TGTGCCAGCAGGACAGGGGGCAATCAGCCCCAGCATTTT
>TRBV6-6|-|TRBD1|TRBJ2-7
CASRKGTAREQYF
TGTGCCAGCAGAAAAGGGACAGCTCGAGAGCAGTACTTC
>TRBV19|-|-|TRBJ1-2
CASSETGNYGYTF
TGTGCCAGTAGTGAGACCGGGAACTATGGCTACACCTTC
>TRBV5-1|-|-|TRBJ2-3
CASSSQGTDTQYF
TGCGCCAGCAGCTCACAGGGAACAGATACGCAGTATTTT
>TRBV18|-|TRBD2|TRBJ2-3
CASSPVAGGVSSTDTQYF
TGTGCCAGCTCACCCGTTGCGGGAGGTGTTTCTAGCACAGATACGCAGTATTTT
>TRBV27|-|TRBD1|TRBJ2-1
CASKRGQLYNEQFF
TGTGCCAGCAAGAGGGGACAGCTATACAATGAGCAGTTCTTC
>TRBV25-1|-|-|TRBJ1-4
CASRDRRLTGKLFF
TGTGCCAGCAGAGACAGGCGTTTAACAGGAAAACTGTTTTTT
>TRBV6-1|-|-|TRBJ1-4
CASSEGGLQEKLFF
TGTGCCAGCAGTGAAGGTGGGCTACAGGAAAAACTGTTTTTT
>TRBV2|-|-|TRBJ1-5
CASNRQTNQPQHF
TGTGCCAGCAACCGACAGACCAATCAGCCCCAGCATTTT
>TRBV6-2/TRBV6-3|-|-|TRBJ1-1
CASSYTSQGMGTEAFF
TGTGCCAGCAGTTACACATCACAGGGTATGGGCACTGAAGCTTTCTTT
>TRBV28|few|-|TRBJ1-2
CASSTPGQGYGYTF
TGTGCCAGCAGTACCCCCGGGCAGGGCTATGGCTACACCTTC
>TRBV2|once|-|TRBJ1-5
CASSGGQQPQHF
TGTGCCAGCAGTGGAGGGCAGCAGCCCCAGCATTTT
>TRBV5-5|-|TRBD2|TRBJ2-1
CASSRTSGHEQFF
TGTGCCAGCAGCCGGACTAGCGGGCATGAGCAGTTCTTC
>TRBV6-2/TRBV6-3|-|-|TRBJ2-1
CASSYWVAVYEQFF
TGTGCCAGCAGTTACTGGGTCGCGGTGTATGAGCAGTTCTTC
>TRBV27|-|TRBD1|TRBJ1-1
CASSWDRGNTEAFF
TGTGCCAGCAGTTGGGACAGGGGCAACACTGAAGCTTTCTTT
>TRBV5-1|-|-|TRBJ2-7
CASSLIQGSDEQYF
TGCGCCAGCAGCCTAATACAGGGTTCCGACGAGCAGTACTTC
>TRBV7-9|-|-|TRBJ1-1
CASSPRGSPSAEAFF
TGTGCCAGCAGCCCCCGCGGTAGCCCCAGCGCTGAAGCTTTCTTT
>TRBV24-1|-|TRBD1|TRBJ2-2
CATSDPRQGSAGELFF
TGTGCCACCAGTGATCCGAGACAGGGGTCGGCCGGGGAGCTGTTTTTT
>TRBV4-1|-|-|TRBJ2-3
CASSQDFTGGVDTQYF
TGCGCCAGCAGCCAAGATTTTACTGGAGGGGTAGATACGCAGTATTTT
>TRBV28|-|TRBD2|TRBJ2-3
CASIVSGRAGTQYF
TGTGCCAGCATTGTTAGCGGGAGGGCCGGTACGCAGTATTTT
>TRBV27|-|TRBD2|TRBJ2-7
CASSLYSGDYEQYF
TGTGCCAGCAGTTTATATAGCGGGGACTACGAGCAGTACTTC
>TRBV6-5|-|TRBD1|TRBJ2-2
CASLRDSTGELFF
TGTGCCAGCCTCCGGGACAGCACCGGGGAGCTGTTTTTT
>TRBV9|-|-|TRBJ1-1
CASSGEGNTEAFF
TGTGCCAGCAGCGGGGAGGGGAACACTGAAGCTTTCTTT
>TRBV6-1|-|-|TRBJ2-7
CASSEQAYSYEQYF
TGTGCCAGCAGTGAACAGGCCTATTCCTACGAGCAGTACTTC
>TRBV5-8|-|-|TRBJ1-5
CASSLVGGQGLTTNQPQHF
TGTGCCAGCAGCTTGGTAGGGGGACAAGGCCTAACTACGAATCAGCCCCAGCATTTT
>TRBV19|-|-|TRBJ1-1
CASGVKGDTEAFF
TGTGCCAGTGGGGTGAAGGGAGACACTGAAGCTTTCTTT
>TRBV2|-|-|TRBJ1-1
CASREQGIGEAFF
TGTGCCAGCCGAGAACAGGGAATTGGTGAAGCTTTCTTT
>TRBV11-3|-|TRBD2|TRBJ2-4
CASSFASGSTKNIQYF
TGTGCCAGCAGCTTTGCTAGCGGGAGTACCAAAAACATTCAGTACTTC
>TRBV20-1|-|TRBD1|TRBJ1-6
CSASPTGGNSPLHF
TGCAGTGCTAGTCCGACAGGGGGAAATTCACCCCTCCACTTT
>TRBV7-9|few|-|TRBJ1-1
CASSRGQLNTEAFF
TGTGCCAGCAGCCGCGGACAGTTGAACACTGAAGCTTTCTTT
>TRBV6-5|-|-|TRBJ2-1
CASSPDSRNEQFF
TGTGCCAGCAGCCCGGACAGTAGGAATGAGCAGTTCTTC
>TRBV7-8|-|-|TRBJ2-1
CASSLVRSAGEQFF
TGTGCCAGCAGCTTAGTAAGGAGCGCGGGAGAGCAGTTCTTC
>TRBV14|-|-|TRBJ1-2
CASSPWVRTLTFYGYTF
TGTGCCAGCAGCCCCTGGGTGCGGACACTTACCTTCTATGGCTACACCTTC
>TRBV6-2/TRBV6-3|-|-|TRBJ2-2
CASSFIPGSADTGELFF
TGTGCCAGCAGTTTTATACCGGGAAGCGCGGACACCGGGGAGCTGTTTTTT
>TRBV29-1|-|TRBD2|TRBJ2-5
CSAREPETQYF
TGCAGCGCGCGGGAGCCTGAGACCCAGTACTTC
>TRBV10-3|-|TRBD1|TRBJ1-6
CAISESYLDRVSDSPLHF
TGTGCCATCAGTGAGTCGTATTTGGACAGGGTGTCAGATTCACCCCTCCACTTT
>TRBV15|once|-|TRBJ1-6
CATSRDWGQNSPLHF
TGTGCCACCAGCAGAGATTGGGGGCAGAATTCACCCCTCCACTTT
>TRBV7-2|-|-|TRBJ1-1
CASSLVSLTGAFF
TGTGCCAGCAGCTTAGTCTCTTTGACGGGAGCTTTCTTT
>TRBV19|-|TRBD2|TRBJ2-5
CATGKRESETQYF
TGTGCCACCGGAAAGCGGGAGTCAGAGACCCAGTACTTC
>TRBV6-6|-|TRBD2|TRBJ2-1
CASSRTSGSNPTSEQFF
TGTGCCAGCAGTCGGACTAGCGGGAGTAACCCCACTAGTGAGCAGTTCTTC
>TRBV5-5|-|-|TRBJ1-2
CASSLVSRTVRYGYTF
TGTGCCAGCAGCTTGGTATCTAGGACAGTTAGGTATGGCTACACCTTC
>TRBV19|-|TRBD2|TRBJ2-2
CASSGSTGGPDTGELFF
TGTGCCAGTAGTGGCTCGACGGGAGGGCCAGACACCGGGGAGCTGTTTTTT
>TRBV5-1|-|TRBD1|TRBJ2-7
CASSRPGQGYEQYF
TGCGCCAGCAGCCGGCCGGGACAGGGCTACGAGCAGTACTTC
>TRBV3-1/TRBV3-2|many|-|TRBJ1-6
CASSQVLGAGLNSPLHF
TGTGCCAGCAGCCAAGTGCTGGGGGCAGGGCTAAATTCACCCCTCCACTTT
>TRBV5-1|-|-|TRBJ1-1
CASSLVVGTTEAFF
TGCGCCAGCAGCTTGGTTGTGGGGACTACTGAAGCTTTCTTT
>TRBV9|once|-|TRBJ2-7
CASSVGENSYEQYF
TGTGCCAGCAGCGTGGGAGAGAACTCCTACGAGCAGTACTTC
>TRBV4-3|-|-|TRBJ1-1
CASSQTGGNTEAFF
TGCGCCAGCAGCCAAACGGGGGGGAACACTGAAGCTTTCTTT